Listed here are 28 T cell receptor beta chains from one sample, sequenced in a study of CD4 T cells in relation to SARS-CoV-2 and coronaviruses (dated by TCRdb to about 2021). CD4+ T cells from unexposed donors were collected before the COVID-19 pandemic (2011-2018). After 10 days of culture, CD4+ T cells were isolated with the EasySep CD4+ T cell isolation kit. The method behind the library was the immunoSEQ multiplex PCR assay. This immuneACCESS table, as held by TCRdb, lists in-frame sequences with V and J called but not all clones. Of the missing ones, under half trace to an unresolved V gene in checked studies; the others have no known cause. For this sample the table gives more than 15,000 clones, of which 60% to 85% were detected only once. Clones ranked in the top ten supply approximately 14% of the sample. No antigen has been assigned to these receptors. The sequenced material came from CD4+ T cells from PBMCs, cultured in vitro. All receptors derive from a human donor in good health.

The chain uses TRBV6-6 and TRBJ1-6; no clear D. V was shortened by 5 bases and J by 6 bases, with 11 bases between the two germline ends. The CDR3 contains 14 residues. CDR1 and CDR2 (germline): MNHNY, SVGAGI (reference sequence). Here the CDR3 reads CASSPREFNSPLHF. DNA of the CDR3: TGTGCCAGCAGTCCCCGGGAATTTAATTCACCCCTCCACTTT.

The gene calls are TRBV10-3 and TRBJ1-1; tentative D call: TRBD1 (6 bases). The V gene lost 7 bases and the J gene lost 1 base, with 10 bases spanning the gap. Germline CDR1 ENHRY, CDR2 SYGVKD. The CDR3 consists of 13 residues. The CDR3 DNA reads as TGTGCCATCAATCACAGGGAGAACACTGAAGCTTTCTTT. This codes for CAINHRENTEAFF.

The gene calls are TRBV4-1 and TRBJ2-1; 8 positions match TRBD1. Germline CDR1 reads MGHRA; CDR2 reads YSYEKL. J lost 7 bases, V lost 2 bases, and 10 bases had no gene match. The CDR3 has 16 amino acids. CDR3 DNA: TGCGCCAGCAGCCAACCCCGACAGGGGCGCAGGAATGAGCAGTTCTTC. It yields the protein CASSQPRQGRRNEQFF.

The CDR3: CASSDNNSGNTIYF. The CDR3 nucleotides read TGTGCCAGCAGTGACAACAACTCTGGAAACACCATATATTTT. V gene TRBV25-1 combines with J gene TRBJ1-3; no definite D call. V dropped 3 bases and J dropped 0 bases, with 6 bases sitting between them. This CDR3 is 14 amino acids long. CDR1 is MGHDK, CDR2 SYGVNS, per germline.

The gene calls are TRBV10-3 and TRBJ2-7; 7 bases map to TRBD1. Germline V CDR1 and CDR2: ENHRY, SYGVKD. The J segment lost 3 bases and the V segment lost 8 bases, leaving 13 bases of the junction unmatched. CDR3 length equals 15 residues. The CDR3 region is CAIGGYGTESYEQYF. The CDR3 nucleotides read TGTGCCATCGGGGGATACGGGACAGAGAGCTACGAGCAGTACTTC.

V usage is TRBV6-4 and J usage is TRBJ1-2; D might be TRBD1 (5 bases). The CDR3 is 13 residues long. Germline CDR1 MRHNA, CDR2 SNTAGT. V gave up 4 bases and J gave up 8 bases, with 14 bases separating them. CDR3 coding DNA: TGTGCCAGCAGTGTCACAGGAGGAGCCGGCTACACCTTC. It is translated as CASSVTGGAGYTF.

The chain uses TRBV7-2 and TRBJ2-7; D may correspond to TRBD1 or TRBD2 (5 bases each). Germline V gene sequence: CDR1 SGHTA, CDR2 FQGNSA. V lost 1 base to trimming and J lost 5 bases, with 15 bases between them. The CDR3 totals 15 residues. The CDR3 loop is CASSLEGTVLNEQYF. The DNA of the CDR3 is TGTGCCAGCAGCTTAGAAGGGACCGTACTCAACGAGCAGTACTTC. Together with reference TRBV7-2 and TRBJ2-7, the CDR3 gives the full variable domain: GAGVSQSPSNKVTEKGKDVELRCDPISGHTALYWYRQSLGQGLEFLIYFQGNSAPDKSGLPSDRFSAERTGGSVSTLTIQRTQQEDSAVYLCASSLEGTVLNEQYFGPGTRLTVT.

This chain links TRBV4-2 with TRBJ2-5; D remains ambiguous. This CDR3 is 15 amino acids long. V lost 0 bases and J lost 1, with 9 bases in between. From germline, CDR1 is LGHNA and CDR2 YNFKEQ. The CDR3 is CASSQDYGGQETQYF. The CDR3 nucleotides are TGTGCCAGCAGCCAAGATTACGGCGGCCAAGAGACCCAGTACTTC.

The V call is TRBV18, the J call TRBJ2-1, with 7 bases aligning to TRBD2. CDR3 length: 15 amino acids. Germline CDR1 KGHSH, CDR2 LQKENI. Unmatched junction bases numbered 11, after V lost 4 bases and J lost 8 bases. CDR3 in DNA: TGTGCCAGCTCACGTCCTAGCGGTGTTGGGGATGAGCAGTTCTTC. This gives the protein CASSRPSGVGDEQFF.

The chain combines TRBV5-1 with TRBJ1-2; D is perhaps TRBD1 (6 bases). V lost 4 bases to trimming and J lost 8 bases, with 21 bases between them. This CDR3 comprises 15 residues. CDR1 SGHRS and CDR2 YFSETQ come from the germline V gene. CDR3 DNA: TGCGCCAGCAGCCCCGGGGGCAGCCCCGGGGACGGCTACACCTTC. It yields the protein CASSPGGSPGDGYTF.

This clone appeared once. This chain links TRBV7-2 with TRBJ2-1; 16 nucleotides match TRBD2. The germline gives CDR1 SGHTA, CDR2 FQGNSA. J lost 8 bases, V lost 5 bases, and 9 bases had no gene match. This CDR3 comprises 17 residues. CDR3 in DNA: TGTGCCAGCAGCCCACCGGGACTAGCGGGAGGGTCCCATGAGCAGTTCTTC. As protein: CASSPPGLAGGSHEQFF.

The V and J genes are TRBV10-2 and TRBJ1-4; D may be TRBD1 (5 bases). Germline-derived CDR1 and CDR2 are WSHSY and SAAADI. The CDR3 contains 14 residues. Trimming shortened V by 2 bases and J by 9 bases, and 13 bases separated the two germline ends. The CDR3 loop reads CASSEPGGDQKLFF. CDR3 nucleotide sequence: TGCGCCAGCAGTGAGCCAGGAGGGGATCAAAAACTGTTTTTT.

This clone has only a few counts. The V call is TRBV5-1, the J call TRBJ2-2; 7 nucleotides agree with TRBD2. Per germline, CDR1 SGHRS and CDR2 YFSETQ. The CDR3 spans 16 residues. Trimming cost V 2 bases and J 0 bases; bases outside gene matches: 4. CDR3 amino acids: CASSLLALANTGELFF. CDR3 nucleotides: TGCGCCAGCAGCTTACTAGCGCTAGCGAACACCGGGGAGCTGTTTTTT.

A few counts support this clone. The CDR3 sequence: CASSRLAGDLNEQFF. The CDR3 DNA is TGTGCCAGCAGTCGACTAGCGGGAGATCTGAATGAGCAGTTCTTC. The chain links TRBV3-1 (or the pseudogene TRBV3-2) to TRBJ2-1; 12 bases map to TRBD2. J lost 7 bases, V lost 6 bases, and 7 bases had no gene match. In germline, CDR1 is LGHDT, CDR2 YNNKEL (reference sequence). The CDR3 is 15 amino acids.

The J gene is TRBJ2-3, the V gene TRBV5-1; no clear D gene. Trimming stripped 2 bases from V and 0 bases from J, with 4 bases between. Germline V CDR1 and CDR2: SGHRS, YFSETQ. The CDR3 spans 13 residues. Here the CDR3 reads CASSFGSTDTQYF. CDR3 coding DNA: TGCGCCAGCAGCTTCGGTAGCACAGATACGCAGTATTTT. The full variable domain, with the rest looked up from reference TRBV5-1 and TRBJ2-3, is KAGVTQTPRYLIKTRGQQVTLSCSPISGHRSVSWYQQTPGQGLQFLFEYFSETQRNKGNFPGRFSGRQFSNSRSEMNVSTLELGDSALYLCASSFGSTDTQYFGPGTRLTVL.

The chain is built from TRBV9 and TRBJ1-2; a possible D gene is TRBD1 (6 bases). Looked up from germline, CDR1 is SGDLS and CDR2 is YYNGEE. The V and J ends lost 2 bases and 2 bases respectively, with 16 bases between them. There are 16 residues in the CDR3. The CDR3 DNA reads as TGTGCCAGCAGCGTCGGATTAGGGGGGTTAAACTATGGCTACACCTTC. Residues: CASSVGLGGLNYGYTF.

The DNA of the CDR3 is TGTGCCAGCAGTAAATTCTTGGAGCTCGGGGCAGGAGGAAGTGACTATGGCTACACCTTC. Translating gives CASSKFLELGAGGSDYGYTF. The J gene is TRBJ1-2, the V gene TRBV27; maybe TRBD1 (5 bases). Trimming shortened V by 5 bases and J by 3 bases, and 31 bases separated the two germline ends. This CDR3 is built from 20 residues. Per the germline V gene, CDR1 is MNHEY and CDR2 is SMNVEV (reference sequence).

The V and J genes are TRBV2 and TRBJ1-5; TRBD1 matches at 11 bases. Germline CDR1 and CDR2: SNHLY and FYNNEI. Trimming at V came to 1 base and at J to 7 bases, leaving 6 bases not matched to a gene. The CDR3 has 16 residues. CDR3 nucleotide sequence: TGTGCCAGCAGTGAAGGGACAGGGGGCGTCGGGCAGCCCCAGCATTTT. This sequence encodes CASSEGTGGVGQPQHF.

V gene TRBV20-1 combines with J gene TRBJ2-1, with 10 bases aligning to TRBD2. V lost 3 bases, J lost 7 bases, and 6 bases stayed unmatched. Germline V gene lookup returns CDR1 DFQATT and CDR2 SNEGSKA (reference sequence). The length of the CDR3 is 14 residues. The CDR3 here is CSASRASGSNEQFF. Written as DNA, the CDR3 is TGCAGTGCTAGTAGGGCTAGCGGGAGTAATGAGCAGTTCTTC.

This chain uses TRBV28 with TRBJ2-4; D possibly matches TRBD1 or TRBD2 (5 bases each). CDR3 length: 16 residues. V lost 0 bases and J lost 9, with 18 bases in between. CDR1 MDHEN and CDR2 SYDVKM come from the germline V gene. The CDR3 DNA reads TGTGCCAGCAGTTTATGGGGGCAGGGAGAGGCAGGCATTCAGTACTTC. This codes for CASSLWGQGEAGIQYF.

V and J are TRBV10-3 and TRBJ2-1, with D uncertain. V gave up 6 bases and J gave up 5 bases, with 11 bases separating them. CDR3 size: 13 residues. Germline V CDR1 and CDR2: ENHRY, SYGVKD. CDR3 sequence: CAIRARPNNEQFF. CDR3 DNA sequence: TGTGCCATCAGAGCGCGTCCGAACAATGAGCAGTTCTTC.

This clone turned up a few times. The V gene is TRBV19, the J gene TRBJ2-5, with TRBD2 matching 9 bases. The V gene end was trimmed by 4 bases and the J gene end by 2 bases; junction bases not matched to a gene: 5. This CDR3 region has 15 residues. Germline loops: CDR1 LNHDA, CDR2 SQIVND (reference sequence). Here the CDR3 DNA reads TGTGCCAGTAGTACCCTAGCGGGATTACAAGAGACCCAGTACTTC. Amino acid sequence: CASSTLAGLQETQYF.

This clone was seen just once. CDR3 loop: CASSLSWWTDTQYF. The DNA of the CDR3 is TGTGCCAGCAGTTTATCCTGGTGGACAGATACGCAGTATTTT. The rearrangement links TRBV27 to TRBJ2-3, with unresolved D. Germline V gives CDR1 MNHEY, CDR2 SMNVEV (reference sequence). Trimming took off 0 bases at V and 3 bases at J, with 7 bases between the two ends. The CDR3 spans 14 residues.

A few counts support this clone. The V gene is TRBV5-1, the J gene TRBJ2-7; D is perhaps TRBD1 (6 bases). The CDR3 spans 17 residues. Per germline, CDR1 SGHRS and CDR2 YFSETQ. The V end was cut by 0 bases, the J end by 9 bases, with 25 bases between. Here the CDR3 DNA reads TGCGCCAGCAGCTTGGCCGGAGGACAGCCCTCGGGTCGCGCGCAGTACTTC. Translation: CASSLAGGQPSGRAQYF.

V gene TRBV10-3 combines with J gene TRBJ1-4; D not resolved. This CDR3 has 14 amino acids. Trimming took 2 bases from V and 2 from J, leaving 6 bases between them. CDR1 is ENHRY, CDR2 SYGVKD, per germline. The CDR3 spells CAISEGGTNEKLFF. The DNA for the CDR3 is TGTGCCATCAGTGAGGGAGGGACTAATGAAAAACTGTTTTTT.

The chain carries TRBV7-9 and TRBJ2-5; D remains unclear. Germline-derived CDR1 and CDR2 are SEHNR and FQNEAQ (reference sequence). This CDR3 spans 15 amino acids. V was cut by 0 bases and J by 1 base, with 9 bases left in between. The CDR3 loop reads CASSLAETLQETQYF. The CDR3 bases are TGTGCCAGCAGCTTAGCGGAGACCCTCCAAGAGACCCAGTACTTC.

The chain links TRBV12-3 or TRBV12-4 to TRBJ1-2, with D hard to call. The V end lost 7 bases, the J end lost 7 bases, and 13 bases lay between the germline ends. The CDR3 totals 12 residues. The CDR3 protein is CASTKGLGGYTF. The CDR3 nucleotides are TGTGCCAGCACCAAGGGATTAGGTGGCTACACCTTC.

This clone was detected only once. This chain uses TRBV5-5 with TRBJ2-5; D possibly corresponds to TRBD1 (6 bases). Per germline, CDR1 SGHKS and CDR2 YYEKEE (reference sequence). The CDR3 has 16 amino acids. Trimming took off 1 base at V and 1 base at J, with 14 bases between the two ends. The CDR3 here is CASSLFQGQFQETQYF. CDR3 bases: TGTGCCAGCAGCTTGTTTCAGGGGCAATTCCAAGAGACCCAGTACTTC.